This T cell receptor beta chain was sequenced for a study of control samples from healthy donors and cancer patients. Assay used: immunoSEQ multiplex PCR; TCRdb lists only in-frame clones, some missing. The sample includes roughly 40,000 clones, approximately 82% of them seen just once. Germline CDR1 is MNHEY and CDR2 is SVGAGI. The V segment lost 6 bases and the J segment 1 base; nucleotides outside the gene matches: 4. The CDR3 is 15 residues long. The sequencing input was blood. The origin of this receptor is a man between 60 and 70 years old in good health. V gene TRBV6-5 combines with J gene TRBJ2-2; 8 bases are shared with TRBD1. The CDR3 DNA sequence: TGTGCCAGCAGGAGGGGGACAGGGAACACCGGGGAGCTGTTTTTT. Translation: CASRRGTGNTGELFF.